The present TCR beta chain was sequenced within a study of T-cell reconstitution after alpha-beta-depleted transplantation in children. This clonotype was recorded at least ten times. Unique molecular identifiers were incorporated when the TCRbeta library was constructed. TCRdb recomputed calls from the PCR reads with MiXCR, one row per CDR3 protein. The profile shows about 7,200 distinct CDR3 sequences, roughly 5.4% of them singletons. V lost 4 bases and J lost 5, with 12 bases in between. The CDR3 loop spans 14 amino acids. The germline gives CDR1 SGHRS, CDR2 YFSETQ. This sample comprised PBMCs, mostly from graft donor cells, obtained 180 days after TCRalphabeta/CD19-depleted stem cell transplant. This TCR was sampled from a child younger than two who had a stem cell transplant for acute myeloid leukemia, so the T cells may come from the graft donor. The V gene is TRBV5-1, the J gene TRBJ2-2; D is uncertain. Here the CDR3 reads CASSLSPGTGELFF. The CDR3 DNA reads TGCGCCAGCAGCCTCAGCCCAGGTACCGGGGAGCTGTTTTTT.